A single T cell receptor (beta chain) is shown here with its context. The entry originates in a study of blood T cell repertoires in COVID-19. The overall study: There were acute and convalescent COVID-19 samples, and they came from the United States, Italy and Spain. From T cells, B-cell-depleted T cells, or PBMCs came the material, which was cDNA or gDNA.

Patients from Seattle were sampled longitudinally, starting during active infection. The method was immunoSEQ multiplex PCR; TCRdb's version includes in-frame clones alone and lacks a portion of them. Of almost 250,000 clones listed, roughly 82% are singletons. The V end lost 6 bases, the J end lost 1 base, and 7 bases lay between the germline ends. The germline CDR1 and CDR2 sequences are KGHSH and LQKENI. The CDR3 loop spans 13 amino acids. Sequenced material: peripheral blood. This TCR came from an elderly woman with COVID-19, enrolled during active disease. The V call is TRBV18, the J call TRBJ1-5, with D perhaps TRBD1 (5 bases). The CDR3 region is CASSGGSNQPQHF. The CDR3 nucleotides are TGTGCCAGCTCGGGGGGGAGCAATCAGCCCCAGCATTTT.